The rows below give T cell receptor beta chains drawn from one sample of a study of cytomegalovirus exposure and HLA in healthy donors. Generated by immunoSEQ multiplex PCR, the TCRdb table keeps only in-frame clones and is missing some. In the table there are 150,000 to 200,000 clones, roughly 72% of which are singletons. The sequencing input was PBMCs. All receptors come from a woman aged 30 to 39 in good health and CMV-seropositive. Each CDR3 is given with its conserved first and last residue. Fields, in order: clone size, V gene, D gene, J gene, CDR3 DNA, CDR3 protein. The D gene is left open where the match is weak. Size is stated for part of the rows, as once, few or many counts, or as a class when the clone is expanded.

clone_size: once
v_call: TRBV5-1
d_call: -
j_call: TRBJ2-1
cdr3_nt: TGCGCCAGCAGCCTGTATAAGACTCAAACCGATGAGCAGTTCTTC
cdr3_aa: CASSLYKTQTDEQFF

clone_size: -
v_call: TRBV5-4
d_call: TRBD2
j_call: TRBJ2-3
cdr3_nt: TGTGCCAGCAGCTTCTTGTGGGTTGGTCGGACTAGCGGATTCACAGATACGCAGTATTTT
cdr3_aa: CASSFLWVGRTSGFTDTQYF

clone_size: -
v_call: TRBV11-2
d_call: TRBD1
j_call: TRBJ1-3
cdr3_nt: TGTGCCAGCAGCTCATTCAGGGGGAAGAGAGGAAACACCATATATTTT
cdr3_aa: CASSSFRGKRGNTIYF

clone_size: -
v_call: TRBV5-6
d_call: -
j_call: TRBJ2-3
cdr3_nt: TGTGCCAGCAGCTCAACTAGCTTTACGCAGTATTTT
cdr3_aa: CASSSTSFTQYF

clone_size: -
v_call: TRBV5-1
d_call: -
j_call: TRBJ2-7
cdr3_nt: TGCGCCAGCAGCTTGAGGGGCAGGGGTGGGAAGGACGAGCAGTACTTC
cdr3_aa: CASSLRGRGGKDEQYF

clone_size: -
v_call: TRBV29-1
d_call: -
j_call: TRBJ2-7
cdr3_nt: TGCAGCGTGCCCCGGGTCCACGAGCAGTACTTC
cdr3_aa: CSVPRVHEQYF

clone_size: -
v_call: TRBV18
d_call: -
j_call: TRBJ1-2
cdr3_nt: TGTGCCAGCTCACCATATACAGGTTTAGCTAACTATGGCTACACCTTC
cdr3_aa: CASSPYTGLANYGYTF

clone_size: -
v_call: TRBV2
d_call: -
j_call: TRBJ2-1
cdr3_nt: TGTGCCACCCGGGGGGCTGGGAGCTCCTACAATGAGCAGTTCTTC
cdr3_aa: CATRGAGSSYNEQFF

clone_size: few
v_call: TRBV7-9
d_call: -
j_call: TRBJ2-1
cdr3_nt: TGTGCCAGCAGCTTAGCTAGTTCAGGATACAATGAGCAGTTCTTC
cdr3_aa: CASSLASSGYNEQFF

clone_size: -
v_call: TRBV10-3
d_call: TRBD1
j_call: TRBJ2-1
cdr3_nt: TGTGCCATCAGAACAGGGGGCCCTGGGAATGAGCAGTTCTTC
cdr3_aa: CAIRTGGPGNEQFF